Listed here are 6 T cell receptor beta chains from one sample, sequenced in a study of T cell changes during pregnancy in multiple sclerosis. The data were produced by immunoSEQ multiplex PCR, yet TCRdb's version contains in-frame clones alone and is incomplete. The repertoire includes tens of thousands of clones, roughly 90% of them detected once, and roughly 2.3% sits in the top ten. Specimen: peripheral blood, collected in the first trimester of pregnancy. The receptors here all came from a female donor with multiple sclerosis, enrolled in a pregnancy study.

The J gene is TRBJ2-3, the V gene TRBV9; TRBD1 aligns across 8 bases. The CDR3 contains 15 residues. Trimming took 4 bases from V and 4 from J; bases not matched to a gene: 8. Germline assignment: CDR1 SGDLS and CDR2 YYNGEE. The CDR3 region is CASSLRTGPADTQYF. The CDR3 bases are TGTGCCAGCAGCCTTCGGACAGGGCCTGCAGATACGCAGTATTTT. Based on the CDR3 plus reference TRBV9 and TRBJ2-3, the full variable domain is DSGVTQTPKHLITATGQRVTLRCSPRSGDLSVYWYQQSLDQGLQFLIQYYNGEERAKGNILERFSAQQFPDLHSELNLSSLELGDSALYFCASSLRTGPADTQYFGPGTRLTVL.

The table lists this clone with many counts. The rearrangement links TRBV9 to TRBJ1-1; TRBD1 might be the D (6 bases). Deletions cut 2 bases from V and 1 base from J, with 9 bases between. The CDR3 sequence is 14 residues long. The germline V gene has CDR1 SGDLS and CDR2 YYNGEE. The CDR3 nucleotides read TGTGCCAGCAGCGTTTTACAGGGGAACACTGAAGCTTTCTTT. It specifies CASSVLQGNTEAFF.

The V call is TRBV19, the J call TRBJ2-2; D perhaps matches TRBD2 (6 bases). There are 15 residues in the CDR3. The V end was cut by 5 bases, the J end by 1 base, with 11 bases between. Germline V gene lookup returns CDR1 LNHDA and CDR2 SQIVND (reference sequence). CDR3 in amino acids: CASSESGRNTGELFF. The CDR3 region has the DNA TGTGCCAGTAGTGAATCCGGGAGGAACACCGGGGAGCTGTTTTTT. The complete variable domain, with remaining parts taken from reference TRBV19 and TRBJ2-2, reads DGGITQSPKYLFRKEGQNVTLSCEQNLNHDAMYWYRQDPGQGLRLIYYSQIVNDFQKGDIAEGYSVSREKKESFPLTVTSAQKNPTAFYLCASSESGRNTGELFFGEGSRLTVL.

The V and J genes are TRBV11-2 and TRBJ2-7, with 11 bases lining up with TRBD2. Germline values: CDR1 SGHAT, CDR2 FQNNGV. V shed 3 bases and J 0 bases; nucleotides not matched to a gene: 13. The CDR3 is 19 residues long. The CDR3 reads CASSFPTSGNHHLSYEQYF. CDR3 sequence (DNA): TGTGCCAGCAGCTTCCCGACTAGCGGGAACCACCATCTCTCCTACGAGCAGTACTTC.

This clone was seen once. This chain links TRBV5-6 with TRBJ2-2, with 10 bases fitting TRBD2. Germline loops: CDR1 SGHDT, CDR2 YYEEEE. The CDR3 sequence is 17 residues long. After removal of 4 bases from V and 1 base from J, the junction contained 7 bases not matched to a gene. CDR3 coding DNA: TGTGCCAGCAGCCCGGTAGGACTAGCGGAGAACACCGGGGAGCTGTTTTTT. Protein product: CASSPVGLAENTGELFF.

J is TRBJ2-1 and V is TRBV7-2; D remains unclear. The CDR3 is made up of 15 amino acids. Germline CDR1 is SGHTA and CDR2 is FQGNSA. Trimming took off 6 bases at V and 0 bases at J, with 12 bases between the two ends. CDR3: CASSLQRSSYNEQFF. In DNA form, the CDR3 reads TGTGCCAGCAGTCTCCAAAGGAGCTCCTACAATGAGCAGTTCTTC.